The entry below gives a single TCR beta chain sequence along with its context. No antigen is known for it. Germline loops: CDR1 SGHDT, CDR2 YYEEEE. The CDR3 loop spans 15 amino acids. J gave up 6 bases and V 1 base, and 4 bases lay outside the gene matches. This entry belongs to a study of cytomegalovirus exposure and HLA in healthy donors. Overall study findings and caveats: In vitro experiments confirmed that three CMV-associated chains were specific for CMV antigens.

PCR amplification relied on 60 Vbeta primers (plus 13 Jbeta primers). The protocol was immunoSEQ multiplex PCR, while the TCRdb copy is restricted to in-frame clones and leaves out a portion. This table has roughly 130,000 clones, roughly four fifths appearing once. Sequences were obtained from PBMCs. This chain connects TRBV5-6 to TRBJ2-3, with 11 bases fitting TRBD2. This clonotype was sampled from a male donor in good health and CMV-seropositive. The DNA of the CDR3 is TGTGCCAGCAGCTTGATAGCGGGAGGGTTCGATACGCAGTATTTT. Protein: CASSLIAGGFDTQYF.